A single sample is the source of the 30 T cell receptor beta chains below, sequenced in a study of cytomegalovirus exposure and HLA in healthy donors. Assay: immunoSEQ multiplex PCR; the TCRdb copy retains only in-frame clones and omits some. The repertoire includes 250,000 to 300,000 clones, 90% of them detected once, and roughly 0.38% sits in the top ten. Sequenced: PBMCs. Every receptor here comes from a woman aged 18-30 years in good health and CMV-seronegative.

The rearrangement links TRBV5-1 to TRBJ2-5; possible D gene TRBD2, 7 bases. From germline, CDR1 is SGHRS and CDR2 YFSETQ. With 6 bases removed from V and 2 bases from J, the gap between germline ends came to 23 bases. This CDR3 contains 17 residues. The CDR3 nucleotides read TGCGCCAGCAACGAATGGGGGGGGCCCACACCACAAGAGACCCAGTACTTC. Protein: CASNEWGGPTPQETQYF.

The V call is TRBV9, the J call TRBJ2-1; D may be TRBD2 (7 bases). This CDR3 has 15 amino acids. The V gene lost 3 bases and the J gene lost 9 bases, with 19 bases spanning the gap. Germline values: CDR1 SGDLS, CDR2 YYNGEE. CDR3 nucleotide sequence: TGTGCCAGCAGCGCCCGGGGGGCTGAAGTGTCTGAGCAGTTCTTC. It encodes CASSARGAEVSEQFF.

The V call is TRBV2, the J call TRBJ2-5; 7 bases are a match to TRBD1. The CDR3 runs 13 residues. CDR1 SNHLY and CDR2 FYNNEI come from the germline V gene. J gave up 7 bases and V 3 bases, and 5 bases lay outside the gene matches. The CDR3 loop is CASSDETGRTQYF. The CDR3, as DNA: TGTGCCAGCAGTGATGAGACAGGGAGGACCCAGTACTTC. The entire variable domain, with the rest obtained from reference TRBV2 and TRBJ2-5, is as follows: EPEVTQTPSHQVTQMGQEVILRCVPISNHLYFYWYRQILGQKVEFLVSFYNNEISEKSEIFDDQFSVERPDGSNFTLKIRSTKLEDSAMYFCASSDETGRTQYFGPGTRLLVL.

The rearrangement uses TRBV28 and TRBJ1-2; 9 positions agree with TRBD1. The CDR3 contains 14 residues. J lost 3 bases, V lost 3 bases, and 2 bases had no gene match. In germline, CDR1 is MDHEN, CDR2 SYDVKM. This chain's CDR3 is CASSFDRGYYGYTF. The CDR3 region has the DNA TGTGCCAGCAGTTTTGACAGGGGGTACTATGGCTACACCTTC.

The V call is TRBV29-1, the J call TRBJ1-4; 10 bases map to TRBD1. Trimming cost V 4 bases and J 10 bases; bases outside gene matches: 15. CDR1 is SQVTM, CDR2 ANQGSEA, per germline. The CDR3 length is 16 residues. The CDR3 nucleotides are TGCAGCGTTGTTTCCGGTGAGATCCGGGACAGGGGAAAACTGTTTTTT. Its translation is CSVVSGEIRDRGKLFF.

The chain links TRBV11-2 to TRBJ2-1; D uncertain. Germline CDR1 is SGHAT and CDR2 is FQNNGV. Between the trimmed V and J ends, which lost 1 base and 7 bases, there was a span of 8 bases. This CDR3 contains 13 residues. The CDR3 protein is CASSLGWPNEQFF. CDR3 bases: TGTGCCAGCAGCTTAGGATGGCCGAATGAGCAGTTCTTC.

The chain has TRBV2 and TRBJ2-2; 7 bases map to TRBD1. Germline lookup yields CDR1 SNHLY and CDR2 FYNNEI. The CDR3 consists of 12 residues. With V trimmed by 11 bases and J by 5 bases, 5 bases remained unmatched. As DNA, the CDR3 is TGTGCCTGCCGACAGGGTACCGGGGAGCTGTTTTTT. Translation gives CACRQGTGELFF.

The chain has TRBV4-1 and TRBJ1-3; D not resolved. The CDR3 runs to 14 residues. V was pared by 0 bases and J by 2 bases, with 5 bases between. Looked up from germline, CDR1 is MGHRA and CDR2 is YSYEKL. The CDR3 DNA reads TGCGCCAGCAGCCAAGATTGGCCTGGAAACACCATATATTTT. This sequence encodes CASSQDWPGNTIYF.

The rearrangement links TRBV18 to TRBJ1-5; D is ambiguous. Germline-derived CDR1 and CDR2 are KGHSH and LQKENI. The CDR3 extends over 15 amino acids. V lost 3 bases, J lost 5 bases, and 14 bases lay in between. CDR3 DNA: TGTGCCAGCTCACCTATTAAGTCAGAATATCAGCCCCAGCATTTT. Amino acid sequence: CASSPIKSEYQPQHF.

The chain is built from TRBV5-8 and TRBJ1-5, with D tentatively TRBD1 (5 bases). This CDR3 is built from 12 residues. Germline CDR1 and CDR2: SGHTS and YDEGEE. Trimming removed 4 bases from V and 3 bases from J, with 5 bases in between. CDR3: CASSGHNQPQHF. In DNA form, the CDR3 reads TGTGCCAGCAGCGGACACAATCAGCCCCAGCATTTT.

V is TRBV27 and J is TRBJ1-5; D gene unclear. Germline CDR1 reads MNHEY; CDR2 reads SMNVEV (reference sequence). Trimming cost V 3 bases and J 2 bases, with 8 bases left between them. The CDR3 contains 14 residues. Written as DNA, the CDR3 is TGTGCCAGCAGTTTTATAAGCGGCAATCAGCCCCAGCATTTT. Protein product: CASSFISGNQPQHF.

This sequence joins TRBV5-1 and TRBJ1-5; TRBD1 matches at 9 bases. V shed 1 base and J 2 bases; nucleotides not matched to a gene: 4. The CDR3 loop spans 16 amino acids. In germline, CDR1 is SGHRS, CDR2 YFSETQ. The CDR3 nucleotides are TGCGCCAGCAGCTTGACAGGGGGCGGCGGCAATCAGCCCCAGCATTTT. It specifies CASSLTGGGGNQPQHF.

This clone was seen only a few times. The V gene is TRBV9, the J gene TRBJ2-7, with 12 bases matching TRBD1. The germline CDR1 and CDR2 sequences are SGDLS and YYNGEE. CDR3 length equals 14 residues. The V and J ends lost 4 bases and 5 bases, in that order; junction bases with no gene match: 4. In DNA form, the CDR3 reads TGTGCCAGCAGCCCTGGGACAGGGGGCAACGAGCAGTACGTC. Translation gives CASSPGTGGNEQYV.

The V and J genes are TRBV9 and TRBJ1-1; D unresolved. The CDR3 runs to 17 residues. With 0 bases removed from V and 1 base from J, the gap between germline ends came to 16 bases. Per the germline V gene, CDR1 is SGDLS and CDR2 is YYNGEE. CDR3 in amino acids: CASSVGALLLSNTEAFF. DNA for the CDR3: TGTGCCAGCAGCGTAGGCGCACTACTTCTCTCGAACACTGAAGCTTTCTTT. The full variable domain, in which reference TRBV9 and TRBJ1-1 provide the parts outside the CDR3, is DSGVTQTPKHLITATGQRVTLRCSPRSGDLSVYWYQQSLDQGLQFLIQYYNGEERAKGNILERFSAQQFPDLHSELNLSSLELGDSALYFCASSVGALLLSNTEAFFGQGTRLTVV.

The table lists this clone with a count of one. The chain is built from TRBV5-1 and TRBJ2-5, with a tentative D call TRBD2 (5 bases). Between the trimmed V and J ends, which lost 4 bases and 6 bases, there was a span of 10 bases. Germline-derived CDR1 and CDR2 are SGHRS and YFSETQ. This CDR3 spans 12 amino acids. CDR3 nucleotide sequence: TGCGCCAGCAGCGAAGGACTGCAGACCCAGTACTTC. Translated: CASSEGLQTQYF.

The gene calls are TRBV13 and TRBJ2-3, with unresolved D. Germline lookup yields CDR1 PRHDT and CDR2 FYEKMQ (reference sequence). This CDR3 region has 13 residues. Trimming cost V 2 bases and J 1 base, with 4 bases left between them. CDR3 nucleotides: TGTGCCAGCAGCTTACCGGGCACAGATACGCAGTATTTT. Translated, it gives CASSLPGTDTQYF.

The chain is built from TRBV5-4 and TRBJ1-2, with D possibly being TRBD1 (5 bases). Germline V CDR1 and CDR2: SGHNT, YYREEE (reference sequence). This CDR3 is 20 amino acids long. Deletions cut 0 bases from V and 9 bases from J, with 33 bases between. In DNA form, the CDR3 reads TGTGCCAGCAGCTTGGGACCCTACGGACTGACAGATGGAGGGAGGATACGCTACACCTTC. Its protein product is CASSLGPYGLTDGGRIRYTF. Looking up the rest from reference TRBV5-4 and TRBJ1-2 gives the full variable domain: ETGVTQSPTHLIKTRGQQVTLRCSSQSGHNTVSWYQQALGQGPQFIFQYYREEENGRGNFPPRFSGLQFPNYSSELNVNALELDDSALYLCASSLGPYGLTDGGRIRYTFGSGTRLTVV.

The chain uses TRBV14 and TRBJ2-1, with TRBD2 as a possible D gene (6 bases). The CDR3 consists of 15 residues. In germline, CDR1 is SGHDN, CDR2 FVKESK. Trimming took off 2 bases at V and 0 bases at J, with 8 bases between the two ends. The CDR3 region has the DNA TGTGCCAGCAGCCAATTCGGGAGCTCCTACAATGAGCAGTTCTTC. The encoded protein is CASSQFGSSYNEQFF.

This clone was detected only a few times. The chain employs TRBV21-1 and TRBJ2-7; the D segment call TRBD2 is taken from the table without a DNA check. TRBV21-1 is noted as a pseudogene. This CDR3 is built from 15 residues. Here the CDR3 reads CASSKTGPSSYEQYV. The CDR3 DNA follows: TGTGCCAGCAGCAAGACGGGTCCGAGCTCCTACGAGCAGTACGTC.

This chain uses TRBV9 with TRBJ2-1; 9 positions agree with TRBD1. This CDR3 has 17 residues. V lost 1 base, J lost 5 bases, and 10 bases stayed unmatched. CDR1 is SGDLS and CDR2 is YYNGEE in the germline V gene. The CDR3 spells CASSVTAPGQGHNEQFF. In DNA, the CDR3 is TGTGCCAGCAGCGTAACGGCCCCGGGACAGGGACACAATGAGCAGTTCTTC. The variable domain in full, completed from reference TRBV9 and TRBJ2-1, reads DSGVTQTPKHLITATGQRVTLRCSPRSGDLSVYWYQQSLDQGLQFLIQYYNGEERAKGNILERFSAQQFPDLHSELNLSSLELGDSALYFCASSVTAPGQGHNEQFFGPGTRLTVL.

The chain combines TRBV11-3 with TRBJ2-3, with 13 bases matching TRBD2. The V and J ends lost 3 bases and 2 bases, in that order; junction bases with no gene match: 8. The CDR3 runs 18 residues. The germline V gene has CDR1 SGHNT and CDR2 YENEEA. The CDR3 protein is CASSLGLAGPLHTDTQYF. The CDR3 nucleotides read TGTGCCAGCAGCTTGGGACTAGCGGGGCCCTTACACACAGATACGCAGTATTTT.

The chain is built from TRBV28 and TRBJ2-7; 9 bases are shared with TRBD1. Germline values: CDR1 MDHEN, CDR2 SYDVKM. Trimming took 6 bases from V and 4 from J; bases not matched to a gene: 10. This CDR3 comprises 15 residues. The CDR3 region is CASSAPHRGQYEQYV. The CDR3 DNA follows: TGTGCCAGCAGCGCACCCCACAGGGGGCAGTACGAGCAGTACGTC.

The count of this clone is one. The chain is built from TRBV7-9 and TRBJ2-7, with D hard to call. Germline CDR1 SEHNR, CDR2 FQNEAQ (reference sequence). This CDR3 region has 14 residues. The ends were cut back, 2 bases at V and 1 base at J, with 9 bases in the middle. The CDR3 sequence is CASSLMVSSYEQYF. CDR3 in DNA: TGTGCCAGCAGCTTAATGGTCAGTTCCTACGAGCAGTACTTC. The full variable domain, in which reference TRBV7-9 and TRBJ2-7 provide the parts outside the CDR3, is DTGVSQNPRHKITKRGQNVTFRCDPISEHNRLYWYRQTLGQGPEFLTYFQNEAQLEKSRLLSDRFSAERPKGSFSTLEIQRTEQGDSAMYLCASSLMVSSYEQYFGPGTRLTVT.

Remarks on this clone: This specimen includes other DNA sequences encoding the same CDR3. The V call is TRBV2, the J call TRBJ1-6; 9 bases are shared with TRBD1. With V trimmed by 6 bases and J by 9 bases, 6 bases remained unmatched. There are 14 residues in the CDR3. Germline V gene lookup returns CDR1 SNHLY and CDR2 FYNNEI. The chain's CDR3 is CASSPGQGSSPLHF. Here the CDR3 DNA reads TGTGCCAGCAGCCCCGGACAGGGGAGTTCACCCCTCCACTTT.

The chain links TRBV7-2 to TRBJ1-3, with 8 bases lining up with TRBD1. The CDR3 loop spans 15 amino acids. Germline V gene lookup returns CDR1 SGHTA and CDR2 FQGNSA. Trimming took 2 bases from V and 4 from J; bases not matched to a gene: 4. CDR3 amino acids: CASSLTTGEGNTIYF. CDR3 DNA sequence: TGTGCCAGCAGCTTAACGACAGGGGAAGGAAACACCATATATTTT. The complete variable domain, with remaining parts taken from reference TRBV7-2 and TRBJ1-3, reads GAGVSQSPSNKVTEKGKDVELRCDPISGHTALYWYRQSLGQGLEFLIYFQGNSAPDKSGLPSDRFSAERTGGSVSTLTIQRTQQEDSAVYLCASSLTTGEGNTIYFGEGSWLTVV.

J is TRBJ2-1 and V is TRBV11-1, with 7 bases aligning to TRBD2. The CDR3 is 16 residues long. Germline CDR1 and CDR2: SGHAT and FQDESV (reference sequence). V shed 4 bases, J shed 5 bases, and the junction held 11 bases outside the gene matches. Written as DNA, the CDR3 is TGTGCCAGCAGCTACCCGACTAGCTTTACCCACAATGAGCAGTTCTTC. It specifies CASSYPTSFTHNEQFF.

This sequence joins TRBV6-1 and TRBJ2-3, with 11 bases aligning to TRBD1. Trimming took 6 bases from V and 13 from J; bases not matched to a gene: 3. CDR3 size: 11 residues. CDR1 and CDR2 (germline): MNHNS, SASEGT. This CDR3 reads CASSMGQGEYF. In DNA form, the CDR3 reads TGTGCCAGCAGCATGGGACAGGGGGAGTATTTT.

The chain carries TRBV5-1 and TRBJ2-3, with 11 nucleotides matching TRBD1. The CDR3 runs 16 residues. V shed 1 base and J 4 bases; nucleotides not matched to a gene: 5. The germline gives CDR1 SGHRS, CDR2 YFSETQ. The CDR3 loop reads CASSLSRDRGADTQYF. The CDR3 nucleotides are TGCGCCAGCAGCTTGAGCCGGGACAGGGGGGCAGATACGCAGTATTTT.

The chain employs TRBV23-1 and TRBJ1-1; D is unresolved. TRBV23-1 is identified as an open reading frame with a role that is uncertain. Trimming took 9 bases from V and 3 from J, leaving 23 bases between them. This CDR3 contains 16 residues. CDR3 in DNA: TGCGCCAGTCGATCCCGTTGGGTTGGCGCGGACACTGAAGCTTTCTTT. Residues: CASRSRWVGADTEAFF.

The V gene is TRBV2, the J gene TRBJ2-3; TRBD1 agrees at 7 bases. The CDR3 totals 13 residues. Germline V CDR1 and CDR2: SNHLY, FYNNEI. J was trimmed by 4 bases and V by 5 bases; bases with no gene match: 3. The CDR3 DNA follows: TGTGCCAGCAGTAGGGACAGCCCAGATACGCAGTATTTT. This translates into CASSRDSPDTQYF.